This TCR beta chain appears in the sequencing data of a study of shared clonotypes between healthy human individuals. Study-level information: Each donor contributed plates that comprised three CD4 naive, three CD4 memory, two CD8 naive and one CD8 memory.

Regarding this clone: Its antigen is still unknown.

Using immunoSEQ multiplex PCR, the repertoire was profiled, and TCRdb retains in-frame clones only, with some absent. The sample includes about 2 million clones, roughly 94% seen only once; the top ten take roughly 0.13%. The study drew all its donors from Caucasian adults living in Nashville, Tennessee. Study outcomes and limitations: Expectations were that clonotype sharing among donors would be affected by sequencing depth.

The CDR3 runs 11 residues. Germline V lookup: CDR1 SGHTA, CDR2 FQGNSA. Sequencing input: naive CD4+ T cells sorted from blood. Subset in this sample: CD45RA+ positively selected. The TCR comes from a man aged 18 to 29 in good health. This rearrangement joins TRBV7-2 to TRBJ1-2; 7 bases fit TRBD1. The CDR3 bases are TGTGTCACGGGGACAGCTTATGGCTACACCTTC. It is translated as CVTGTAYGYTF. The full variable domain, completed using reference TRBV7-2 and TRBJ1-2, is GAGVSQSPSNKVTEKGKDVELRCDPISGHTALYWYRQSLGQGLEFLIYFQGNSAPDKSGLPSDRFSAERTGGSVSTLTIQRTQQEDSAVYLCVTGTAYGYTFGSGTRLTVV.